These T cell receptor beta chains were read from a single sample in a study of T cell repertoires in cytomegalovirus infection. What these receptors recognize is not known. TCRdb recomputed calls from the reads with MiXCR, one row per CDR3 protein. Of hundreds of thousands of distinct CDR3 sequences in the sample, 30% to 35% were seen once. This specimen consisted of cultured CD8+ T cells from PBMCs, obtained from culture after CMV antigen stimulation. Source of these receptors: a human donor in good health (CMV status not recorded). Some clones in this sample may be carry-over from other donors' samples. CDR3s include the opening cysteine and the closing phenylalanine or tryptophan.

j_gene | len | v_gene | CDR3aa
TRBJ1-2 | 11 | TRBV29-1 | CSDGTDYGYTF
TRBJ1-2 | 14 | TRBV7-6 | CASSPRTGGYGYTF
TRBJ2-1 | 16 | TRBV7-9 | CASSILLAGGHNEQFF
TRBJ1-5 | 15 | TRBV5-1 | CASSETGGGNQPQHF
TRBJ2-1 | 14 | TRBV27 | CASSLAGGTIEQFF
TRBJ2-1 | 14 | TRBV5-1 | CASSPETGYNEQFF
TRBJ2-1 | 14 | TRBV5-1 | CASSPSTGVGEQFF
TRBJ1-1 | 15 | TRBV7-8 | CASSRDSLMNTEAFF
TRBJ1-1 | 17 | TRBV7-9 | CASSFGYRDRGDTEAFF
TRBJ1-6 | 13 | TRBV6-5 | CASSTGGNSPLHF
TRBJ2-3 | 16 | TRBV2 | CATVGLAGESDYTQYF
TRBJ1-2 | 13 | TRBV27 | CASSRGREGGYTF
TRBJ2-7 | 12 | TRBV6-5 | CASTPPGYEQYF
TRBJ2-7 | 14 | TRBV29-1 | CSVYREGTSYEQYF
TRBJ1-1 | 13 | TRBV7-2 | CASSLRGLPEAFF
TRBJ1-2 | 14 | TRBV6-1 | CASSSGQSWDGYTF
TRBJ1-5 | 19 | TRBV6-6 | CASSYTDRGSVVSNQPQHF
TRBJ2-7 | 15 | TRBV7-2 | CASSFLTGGSYEQYF
TRBJ2-7 | 11 | TRBV20-1 | CSARDPGEQYF
TRBJ2-5 | 18 | TRBV28 | CASTVGTSGGPPVETQYF
TRBJ2-1 | 14 | TRBV6-2/TRBV6-3 | CASSYKGRNNEQFF
TRBJ1-1 | 12 | TRBV7-9 | CASSLEGQGAFF
TRBJ2-1 | 13 | TRBV12-3/TRBV12-4 | CASSLGGGTGLFF
TRBJ2-7 | 17 | TRBV7-8 | CASSMRAVRRDAVEQYF
TRBJ1-5 | 15 | TRBV19 | CASTPDGGGNQPQHF
TRBJ2-7 | 15 | TRBV7-7 | CASSPVDRTNYEQYF
TRBJ2-7 | 15 | TRBV7-6 | CASSSLAGRHYEQYF